This T cell receptor (beta chain) originates from a study of T cells in Graves' hyperthyroidism and ophthalmopathy. Study-level results: Stable hyperthyroidism was told apart from ophthalmopathy by a model built on 13 V-J features. The model anticipated ophthalmopathy a median approximately 6.6 months pre-onset.

Authors of the study amplified TCR beta CDR3 regions from RNA transcripts. First-round RT-PCR targeting the TCR CDR3 was performed with the HTBI primer set. Using its own MiXCR run on the multiplex PCR reads, TCRdb lists one record per CDR3 protein. The sample yields about 760,000 distinct CDR3 sequences, around a third seen once. Absent ophthalmopathy progression within 18 months defined stable Graves' hyperthyroidism. The PBMCs studied were ones that came from 8 to 10 ml fresh peripheral blood. The CDR3 has 15 residues. In germline, CDR1 is SGHRS, CDR2 YFSETQ. With 1 base removed from V and 6 bases from J, the gap between germline ends came to 17 bases. About this clonotype: The antigen is not known.

The sequenced sample consisted of blood. V gene TRBV5-1 combines with J gene TRBJ2-7; D unclear. This receptor was obtained from a woman aged 35 to 49 with Graves' hyperthyroidism. The CDR3 is CASSLNLGRILEQYF. In DNA form, the CDR3 reads TGCGCCAGCAGCTTGAATTTAGGTAGAATCCTCGAGCAGTACTTC.